The 18 T cell receptor beta chains below were found in one sample sequenced in a study of blood T cell repertoires in COVID-19. Some clones are missing from TCRdb's copy, which holds only in-frame ones; the method was immunoSEQ multiplex PCR. This table has hundreds of thousands of clones, roughly four fifths appearing once. The specimen was PBMCs or T cells enriched from blood (not recorded which). These TCRs come from a woman aged 50 to 60 who had been exposed to COVID-19.

The chain couples TRBV5-4 to TRBJ2-2; 7 bases agree with TRBD2. CDR1 is SGHNT and CDR2 is YYREEE in the germline V gene (reference sequence). With V trimmed by 0 bases and J by 5 bases, 10 bases remained unmatched. The CDR3 is 17 amino acids. The CDR3, as DNA: TGTGCCAGCAGCTTGGCCTCCCGCGGGAGAAGAACCGGGGAGCTGTTTTTT. This codes for CASSLASRGRRTGELFF. Based on the CDR3 plus reference TRBV5-4 and TRBJ2-2, the full variable domain is ETGVTQSPTHLIKTRGQQVTLRCSSQSGHNTVSWYQQALGQGPQFIFQYYREEENGRGNFPPRFSGLQFPNYSSELNVNALELDDSALYLCASSLASRGRRTGELFFGEGSRLTVL.

V and J are TRBV6-6 and TRBJ1-2, with D unclear. V was trimmed by 2 bases and J by 4 bases, leaving 8 bases between them. Germline loops: CDR1 MNHNY, CDR2 SVGAGI (reference sequence). The CDR3 has 13 residues. The CDR3 sequence: CASSYPSPYGYTF. The CDR3, as DNA: TGTGCCAGCAGTTACCCGAGTCCCTATGGCTACACCTTC.

The rearrangement joins TRBV18 to TRBJ2-2, with D perhaps TRBD1 (6 bases). The CDR3 is made up of 16 amino acids. V gave up 3 bases and J gave up 5 bases, with 16 bases separating them. Germline loops: CDR1 KGHSH, CDR2 LQKENI. In DNA, the CDR3 is TGTGCCAGCTCACCCGAACTACAGGGCGTAACCGGGGAGCTGTTTTTT. Translated: CASSPELQGVTGELFF.

The J gene is TRBJ1-1, the V gene TRBV10-1, with unresolved D. Germline assignment: CDR1 WNHNN and CDR2 SYGVQD (reference sequence). CDR3 size: 13 residues. V lost 5 bases and J 4 bases, leaving 11 bases between the germline ends. In DNA, the CDR3 is TGCGCCAGCAGTCCTTCTCGGGGCACTGAAGCTTTCTTT. Translated: CASSPSRGTEAFF.

The V gene is TRBV7-3, the J gene TRBJ2-3, with D unresolved. The CDR3 covers 15 residues. V was trimmed by 2 bases and J by 1 base, leaving 10 bases between them. The V gene's germline CDR1 is SGHTA and CDR2 FQGTGA. The DNA of the CDR3 is TGTGCCAGCAGCTTAGAGGCCTGGCGCACAGATACGCAGTATTTT. This sequence encodes CASSLEAWRTDTQYF.

DNA for the CDR3: TGTGCCAGCTCACCCCTATACGGCGAGGGAGAGACCCAGTACTTC. It yields the protein CASSPLYGEGETQYF. The chain joins TRBV18 to TRBJ2-5, with TRBD2 as a possible D gene (5 bases). V shed 3 bases and J shed 4 bases, with 15 bases lying between them. The CDR3 is 15 residues long. Germline assignment: CDR1 KGHSH and CDR2 LQKENI.

J is TRBJ1-6 and V is TRBV5-1; no clear D. V was clipped by 5 bases and J by 9 bases, with 12 bases between them. Germline CDR1 SGHRS, CDR2 YFSETQ. The CDR3 sequence is 13 residues long. CDR3 sequence reads: CASSSMGSSPLHF. DNA of the CDR3: TGCGCCAGCAGTAGCATGGGGAGTTCACCCCTCCACTTT.

The chain employs TRBV5-4 and TRBJ2-7; perhaps TRBD1 as D (5 bases). Germline CDR1 reads SGHNT; CDR2 reads YYREEE (reference sequence). The CDR3 covers 14 residues. V was shortened by 0 bases and J by 3 bases, with 10 bases between the two germline ends. The CDR3 coding sequence is TGTGCCAGCAGCTTGGATCGCAGGGACTACGAGCAGTACTTC. Translating gives CASSLDRRDYEQYF.

In this sample, this clone turned up a few times. The rearrangement links TRBV4-3 to TRBJ2-5; no reliable D call. CDR3 length equals 13 residues. V shed 1 base and J shed 5 bases, with 8 bases lying between them. The V gene's germline CDR1 is LGHNA and CDR2 YSLEER. In DNA, the CDR3 is TGCGCCAGCAGCCAAGGGGCTTGGGAGACCCAGTACTTC. Its protein product is CASSQGAWETQYF.

The table lists this clone with a few counts. This chain uses TRBV7-6 with TRBJ2-3; TRBD1 agrees at 9 bases. The CDR3 is made up of 16 amino acids. V shed 5 bases and J 6 bases; nucleotides not matched to a gene: 12. Germline V gene lookup returns CDR1 SGHVS and CDR2 FNYEAQ. The CDR3 here is CASSTGTGPSGDTQYF. The DNA of the CDR3 is TGTGCCAGCAGCACTGGGACAGGGCCATCTGGGGATACGCAGTATTTT.

CDR3 region: CASSLEIYRGSGNTIYF. The CDR3 DNA reads as TGTGCCAGCAGCTTAGAGATCTACAGGGGCTCTGGAAACACCATATATTTT. The V and J genes are TRBV7-9 and TRBJ1-3; TRBD1 agrees at 7 bases. The CDR3 consists of 17 residues. CDR1 and CDR2 (germline): SEHNR, FQNEAQ (reference sequence). Trimming removed 1 base from V and 0 bases from J; junction bases left unmatched: 6.

V gene TRBV19 combines with J gene TRBJ2-3; 13 nucleotides line up with TRBD2. CDR1 is LNHDA, CDR2 SQIVND, per germline (reference sequence). V shed 3 bases, J shed 4 bases, and the junction held 7 bases outside the gene matches. The CDR3 runs to 17 residues. The CDR3 spells CASSISGLAGTADTQYF. The DNA for the CDR3 is TGTGCCAGTAGTATCTCGGGACTAGCGGGGACGGCAGATACGCAGTATTTT.

This rearrangement joins TRBV19 to TRBJ2-1; TRBD2 is a possible D gene (5 bases). V dropped 1 base and J dropped 2 bases, with 12 bases sitting between them. This CDR3 spans 16 amino acids. Germline CDR1 LNHDA, CDR2 SQIVND (reference sequence). DNA of the CDR3: TGTGCCAGTAGTATAGGAGAGGGCCGAACCTACAATGAGCAGTTCTTC. This gives the protein CASSIGEGRTYNEQFF.

The chain recombines TRBV2 with TRBJ2-5, with 11 bases identical to TRBD2. CDR1 SNHLY and CDR2 FYNNEI come from the germline V gene. CDR3 size: 16 residues. V shed 3 bases and J 2 bases; nucleotides not matched to a gene: 5. CDR3 region: CASSEALAGGQETQYF. CDR3 nucleotides: TGTGCCAGCAGTGAGGCGTTAGCGGGGGGGCAAGAGACCCAGTACTTC.

About this clone itself: This sample includes further DNA sequences coding for the same CDR3. V and J are TRBV4-3 and TRBJ2-5; maybe TRBD2 (6 bases). V lost 0 bases and J 1 base, leaving 9 bases between the germline ends. In germline, CDR1 is LGHNA, CDR2 YSLEER. The CDR3 loop spans 15 amino acids. The CDR3 spells CASSQDGGSQETQYF. For the CDR3, the DNA is TGCGCCAGCAGCCAAGATGGGGGGAGCCAAGAGACCCAGTACTTC.

The chain has TRBV27 and TRBJ1-2; D is possibly TRBD1 (5 bases). Germline lookup yields CDR1 MNHEY and CDR2 SMNVEV (reference sequence). This CDR3 is 15 amino acids long. The V gene lost 5 bases and the J gene lost 2 bases, with 15 bases spanning the gap. CDR3: CASSPFRAENYGYTF. The CDR3 nucleotides are TGTGCCAGCAGTCCCTTCAGGGCTGAGAACTATGGCTACACCTTC.

V usage is TRBV15 and J usage is TRBJ2-1; TRBD2 matches 10 bases. Germline V gene lookup returns CDR1 LNHNV and CDR2 YYDKDF (reference sequence). There are 14 residues in the CDR3. V shed 9 bases and J 5 bases; nucleotides not matched to a gene: 7. CDR3 in amino acids: CATRWTSGNNEQFF. DNA for the CDR3: TGTGCCACTAGATGGACTAGCGGCAACAATGAGCAGTTCTTC.

This clone was seen a single time. The chain is built from TRBV28 and TRBJ1-1, with 8 bases matching TRBD1. Germline CDR1 is MDHEN and CDR2 is SYDVKM. This CDR3 is 15 amino acids long. Trimming removed 5 bases from V and 4 bases from J; junction bases left unmatched: 9. The CDR3 reads CASSPTRQGSTEAFF. CDR3 coding DNA: TGTGCCAGCAGTCCCACACGACAGGGGAGCACTGAAGCTTTCTTT. Using reference TRBV28 and TRBJ1-1 for the parts outside the CDR3, the full variable domain is DVKVTQSSRYLVKRTGEKVFLECVQDMDHENMFWYRQDPGLGLRLIYFSYDVKMKEKGDIPEGYSVSREKKERFSLILESASTNQTSMYLCASSPTRQGSTEAFFGQGTRLTVV.